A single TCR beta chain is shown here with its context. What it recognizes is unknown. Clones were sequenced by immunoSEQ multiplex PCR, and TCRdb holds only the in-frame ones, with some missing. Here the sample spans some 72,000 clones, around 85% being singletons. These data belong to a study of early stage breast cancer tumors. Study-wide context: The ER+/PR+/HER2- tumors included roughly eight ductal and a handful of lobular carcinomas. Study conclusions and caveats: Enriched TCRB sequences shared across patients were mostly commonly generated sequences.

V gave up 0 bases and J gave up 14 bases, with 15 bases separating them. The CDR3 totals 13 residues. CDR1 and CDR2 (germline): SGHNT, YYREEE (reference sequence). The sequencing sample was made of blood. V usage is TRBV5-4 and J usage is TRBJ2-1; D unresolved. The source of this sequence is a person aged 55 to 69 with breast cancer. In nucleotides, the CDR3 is TGTGCCAGCAGCTTGGATAGGTCCGCCAGCGAGTTCTTC. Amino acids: CASSLDRSASEFF.